One and the same sample provided the 4 T cell receptor beta chains below, sequenced in a study of beta chain features in type 1 diabetes (dated by TCRdb to the late 2010s). The library was generated by the immunoSEQ multiplex PCR assay. The entire isolated RNA was reverse transcribed using the High Capacity cDNA Reverse Transcription Kit, and thus expressed TCRB transcripts were sequenced. This is the immuneACCESS table as TCRdb keeps it, with only in-frame sequences that have V and J called. A part of the clones is gone; compared with another copy, unresolved V genes explain less than half, and the rest is unexplained. Across this sample there are some 500,000 clones, with about 10% seen only once. Of the sample, around 0.05% falls within the top ten clones. The specimen sequenced was naive CD4+ T cells from blood. Interpreted using the paper, the cell subset or site label stands for: true naive CD4+ T cells. The receptors come from a woman under 30 in good health.

J is TRBJ1-5 and V is TRBV25-1; D may be TRBD1 (5 bases). V was pared by 4 bases and J by 2 bases, with 6 bases between. The CDR3 is 13 amino acids. The germline V gene encodes CDR1 MGHDK and CDR2 SYGVNS. This CDR3 is CASSGGGNQPQHF. The DNA for the CDR3 is TGTGCCAGCAGTGGGGGGGGCAATCAGCCCCAGCATTTT.

This clone showed up just a few times. This chain joins TRBV29-1 and TRBJ2-2; 7 bases line up with TRBD1. Looked up from germline, CDR1 is SQVTM and CDR2 is ANQGSEA. V gave up 5 bases and J gave up 4 bases; unmatched junction bases: 13. The CDR3 runs 16 residues. This chain's CDR3 is CSVRAGFRGSTGELFF. The CDR3 bases are TGCAGCGTTCGCGCAGGGTTCAGGGGGTCCACCGGGGAGCTGTTTTTT.

This clone has just a few counts. This CDR3 is also generated by other DNA sequences in the sample. The chain links TRBV5-1 to TRBJ2-1; D unclear. V was shortened by 4 bases and J by 4 bases, with 3 bases between the two germline ends. Germline assignment: CDR1 SGHRS and CDR2 YFSETQ. The CDR3 has 11 amino acids. CDR3 bases: TGCGCCAGCAGCCGGTACAATGAGCAGTTCTTC. Translated: CASSRYNEQFF.

The chain uses TRBV4-2 and TRBJ2-1, with D perhaps TRBD1 (6 bases). CDR1 is LGHNA, CDR2 YNFKEQ, per germline. The CDR3 runs to 15 residues. V was clipped by 4 bases and J by 0 bases, with 10 bases between them. For the CDR3, the DNA is TGTGCCAGCAGCCGGCAGGGGACCTCCTACAATGAGCAGTTCTTC. The encoded protein is CASSRQGTSYNEQFF.